The 27 T cell receptor beta chains below were found in one sample sequenced in a study of blood T cells in healthy people across ages. Then a second PCR, running about 6 to 12 cycles, was carried out with a sample-barcoded 5' primer and a J-beta primer mix. TCRdb recomputed calls from the 5' RACE reads with MiXCR, one row per CDR3 protein. The sample records approximately 790,000 distinct CDR3 sequences, around 62% being singletons. Material for sequencing was blood. These receptors were collected from a man aged 25 to 40 in good health.

The chain carries TRBV7-2 and TRBJ1-4; the D gene is possibly TRBD1 (6 bases). CDR3 size: 16 residues. The germline CDR1 and CDR2 sequences are SGHTA and FQGNSA. V lost 4 bases, J lost 0 bases, and 12 bases lay in between. The CDR3 DNA reads TGTGCCAGCAGCTCCCGGGGGGCCTCAACTAATGAAAAACTGTTTTTT. Residues: CASSSRGASTNEKLFF.

The table lists this clonotype with a few counts. J is TRBJ2-7 and V is TRBV4-2; D is tentatively TRBD1 or TRBD2 (6 bases each). V was pared by 4 bases and J by 1 base, with 11 bases between. The CDR3 contains 14 residues. Germline-derived CDR1 and CDR2 are LGHNA and YNFKEQ. CDR3 sequence: CASSPGAGSYEQYF. The CDR3 coding sequence is TGTGCCAGCAGCCCGGGGGCGGGGTCCTACGAGCAGTACTTC.

J is TRBJ2-4 and V is TRBV28; D is undetermined. The end of the DNA aligns better with TRBJ2-7, so the J call may be wrong. Germline CDR1 and CDR2: MDHEN and SYDVKM. CDR3 length: 15 residues. CDR3 loop: CASSLGGSTSYEQYF. The CDR3 DNA sequence: TGTGCCAGCAGTTTAGGCGGCAGTACGAGCTACGAGCAGTACTTC.

This clonotype was observed once. The V gene is TRBV7-9, the J gene TRBJ2-5; no definite D call. The end of the DNA aligns better with TRBJ2-7, so the J call may be wrong. From germline, CDR1 is SEHNR and CDR2 FQNEAQ (reference sequence). There are 14 residues in the CDR3. CDR3 residues: CASSLVPPPYEQYF. The CDR3 region has the DNA TGTGCCAGCAGCTTAGTACCCCCTCCCTACGAGCAGTACTTC.

The V and J genes are TRBV6-5 and TRBJ2-1; D possibly matches TRBD1 or TRBD2 (6 bases each). CDR1 is MNHEY and CDR2 is SVGAGI in the germline V gene. CDR3 length equals 15 residues. The V and J ends lost 6 bases and 6 bases respectively, with 18 bases between them. CDR3: CASRPDRRALNEQFF. DNA of the CDR3: TGTGCCAGCAGGCCAGACAGGAGGGCCCTCAATGAGCAGTTCTTC.

There are a few counts of this clonotype. The V gene is TRBV7-2, the J gene TRBJ2-7; D may be TRBD1 (6 bases). The CDR3 covers 15 residues. The V end lost 5 bases, the J end lost 3 bases, and 17 bases lay between the germline ends. Germline V gene lookup returns CDR1 SGHTA and CDR2 FQGNSA. This CDR3 is CASSPGTRRHYEQYF. The CDR3 region has the DNA TGTGCCAGCAGCCCGGGGACAAGAAGGCACTACGAGCAGTACTTC.

The V call is TRBV21-1, the J call TRBJ1-2; TRBD1, the D gene given by the table, was not confirmed from the DNA. TRBV21-1 corresponds to a pseudogene. The CDR3 covers 15 residues. The CDR3: CASSKARRPCFGYTF. Written as DNA, the CDR3 is TGTGCCAGCAGCAAAGCCCGCAGACCCTGCTTCGGCTACACCTTC.

The chain carries TRBV25-1 and TRBJ1-1; 7 bases are a match to TRBD1. Germline V lookup: CDR1 MGHDK, CDR2 SYGVNS. This CDR3 has 14 residues. V lost 5 bases and J lost 7; bases outside the gene matches: 10. The CDR3 here is CASSFDREGGEAFF. CDR3 nucleotides: TGTGCCAGCAGTTTCGACAGGGAGGGCGGTGAAGCTTTCTTT.

This chain joins TRBV14 and TRBJ2-3; D is unresolved. Germline values: CDR1 SGHDN, CDR2 FVKESK. V lost 1 base and J lost 2, with 7 bases in between. This CDR3 is 14 amino acids long. The CDR3 coding sequence is TGTGCCAGCAGCCAAGTACAGCCCACAGATACGCAGTATTTT. This encodes CASSQVQPTDTQYF.

This clonotype was seen a few times. The chain combines TRBV12-3 or TRBV12-4 with TRBJ1-1; 7 bases line up with TRBD1. This CDR3 region has 12 residues. V dropped 6 bases and J dropped 7; count of bases not matched to a gene: 5. DNA for the CDR3: TGTGCCAGCAGCCGCGGGACAGTTGAAGCTTTCTTT. It is translated as CASSRGTVEAFF.

CDR3 coding DNA: TGCAGTGCTAGAAGCTCGCTGGGCGGATCAGATCGGCCCCAGCATTTT. Translating gives CSARSSLGGSDRPQHF. This sequence joins TRBV20-1 and TRBJ1-5; D call uncertain. Germline CDR1 reads DFQATT; CDR2 reads SNEGSKA (reference sequence). V was trimmed by 2 bases and J by 9 bases, leaving 23 bases between them. The CDR3 covers 16 residues.

The chain employs TRBV15 and TRBJ2-1; possible D gene TRBD2, 5 bases. The CDR3 sequence is 17 residues long. The ends were cut back, 0 bases at V and 5 bases at J, with 17 bases in the middle. CDR1 is LNHNV and CDR2 is YYDKDF in the germline V gene (reference sequence). The CDR3 DNA reads TGTGCCACCAGCAGAGACACCCGGGGTCTACCTCACAATGAGCAGTTCTTC. Encoded protein: CATSRDTRGLPHNEQFF.

The chain joins TRBV7-2 to TRBJ2-3, with 11 nucleotides matching TRBD2. CDR3 size: 16 residues. The germline CDR1 and CDR2 sequences are SGHTA and FQGNSA. V lost 5 bases and J lost 5; bases outside the gene matches: 9. The CDR3 protein is CASSLLSGGAKDTQYF. The CDR3 nucleotides are TGTGCCAGCAGCCTCCTTAGCGGGGGGGCGAAAGATACGCAGTATTTT.

The chain carries TRBV10-3 and TRBJ2-3; 8 positions match TRBD1. The V gene's germline CDR1 is ENHRY and CDR2 SYGVKD. This CDR3 spans 15 amino acids. The V gene end was trimmed by 7 bases and the J gene end by 3 bases; junction bases not matched to a gene: 9. The CDR3 DNA reads as TGTGCCATCACTCCTGGACAGGGAAGTACAGATACGCAGTATTTT. Translation: CAITPGQGSTDTQYF.

This clonotype has a handful of counts. The junction does not match germline at one end; this may be a read error. This sequence joins TRBV5-1 and TRBJ2-7, with TRBD1 as a possible D gene (6 bases). Germline V gene data show CDR1 as SGHRS and CDR2 as YFSETQ. This CDR3 contains 13 residues. The CDR3 here is CASSAGTPYEQYF. The CDR3 DNA is TGTGCCAGCAGTGCCGGGACACCTTACGAGCAGTACTTC.

The chain links TRBV29-1 to TRBJ1-2, with a tentative D call TRBD1 (6 bases). Germline loops: CDR1 SQVTM, CDR2 ANQGSEA. The V gene lost 2 bases and the J gene lost 6 bases, with 7 bases spanning the gap. The CDR3 is made up of 11 amino acids. CDR3 DNA sequence: TGCAGCGTTGAACAGGGGAATGGCTACACCTTC. Encoded protein: CSVEQGNGYTF. Drawing the rest from reference TRBV29-1 and TRBJ1-2, the complete variable domain is SAVISQKPSRDICQRGTSLTIQCQVDSQVTMMFWYRQQPGQSLTLIATANQGSEATYESGFVIDKFPISRPNLTFSTLTVSNMSPEDSSIYLCSVEQGNGYTFGSGTRLTVV.

CDR3 amino acids: CASSYEVVGQYF. CDR3 coding DNA: TGTGCCAGCAGTTACGAGGTTGTGGGGCAGTATTTT. The chain couples TRBV6-2 or TRBV6-3 to TRBJ2-3; no clear D gene. Trimming pared 2 bases from V and 11 bases from J, leaving 11 bases between. CDR3 length equals 12 residues. The germline V gene has CDR1 MNHEY and CDR2 SVGEGT.

The chain joins TRBV7-8 to TRBJ2-5; TRBD2 agrees at 10 bases. Germline CDR1 SGHVS, CDR2 FQNEAQ. This CDR3 contains 16 residues. V shed 0 bases and J 1 base; nucleotides not matched to a gene: 2. The CDR3 DNA reads TGTGCCAGCAGCTTAGCGCAGCGGGGGGGCCAAGAGACCCAGTACTTC. It specifies CASSLAQRGGQETQYF.

This clonotype was seen only once. The V gene is TRBV20-1, the J gene TRBJ2-1; D might be TRBD1 (6 bases). V lost 0 bases to trimming and J lost 0 bases, with 12 bases between them. CDR3 size: 16 residues. Germline CDR1 is DFQATT and CDR2 is SNEGSKA (reference sequence). The CDR3 here is CSARDVGGYSYNEQFF. The DNA for the CDR3 is TGCAGTGCTAGAGATGTAGGGGGATACTCCTACAATGAGCAGTTCTTC.

This clonotype appeared many times. The chain uses TRBV7-2 and TRBJ2-4; TRBD1 might be the D (6 bases). CDR1 is SGHTA and CDR2 is FQGNSA in the germline V gene. The CDR3 extends over 17 amino acids. V lost 0 bases and J lost 0, with 12 bases in between. The CDR3 DNA sequence: TGTGCCAGCAGCTTAGCGCTGGCAGGGGAAGCCAAAAACATTCAGTACTTC. Residues: CASSLALAGEAKNIQYF.

This chain connects TRBV29-1 to TRBJ2-7, with TRBD1 matching 8 bases. Germline V gene data show CDR1 as SQVTM and CDR2 as ANQGSEA. The CDR3 extends over 13 amino acids. Trimming cost V 5 bases and J 5 bases; bases outside gene matches: 8. In DNA form, the CDR3 reads TGCAGCGTTACCGAGGACAGGGTGAACGAGCAGTACTTC. This translates into CSVTEDRVNEQYF.

This rearrangement joins TRBV28 to TRBJ2-1; D unclear. This CDR3 has 12 residues. With 4 bases removed from V and 9 bases from J, the gap between germline ends came to 10 bases. Germline assignment: CDR1 MDHEN and CDR2 SYDVKM. The CDR3: CASSYRHVEQFF. The DNA for the CDR3 is TGTGCCAGCAGTTATCGCCACGTTGAGCAGTTCTTC. The variable domain in full, with the rest retrieved from reference TRBV28 and TRBJ2-1, is DVKVTQSSRYLVKRTGEKVFLECVQDMDHENMFWYRQDPGLGLRLIYFSYDVKMKEKGDIPEGYSVSREKKERFSLILESASTNQTSMYLCASSYRHVEQFFGPGTRLTVL.

The chain uses TRBV7-9 and TRBJ2-5; 9 bases line up with TRBD2. J gave up 1 base and V 5 bases, and 11 bases lay outside the gene matches. CDR3 length: 17 residues. Germline loops: CDR1 SEHNR, CDR2 FQNEAQ (reference sequence). CDR3 nucleotide sequence: TGTGCCAGCAGCATAGGCCTAGCGGGGCCGAGCCAAGAGACCCAGTACTTC. Protein: CASSIGLAGPSQETQYF.

This clonotype appeared a single time. A junction end diverges from the germline sequence, so it may reflect a read error. This sequence joins TRBV7-6 and TRBJ1-4; D is perhaps TRBD1 (6 bases). This CDR3 spans 16 amino acids. Germline values: CDR1 SGHVS, CDR2 FNYEAQ. The CDR3 DNA reads as TGTGCCTGCAGCTCCCAAAGGGGGTCACGGAATGAAAAACTGTTTTTT. This sequence encodes CACSSQRGSRNEKLFF.

This clonotype appeared a few times. V gene TRBV6-5 combines with J gene TRBJ1-5, with 8 bases matching TRBD1. This CDR3 has 15 amino acids. V gave up 7 bases and J gave up 6 bases; unmatched junction bases: 11. Germline CDR1 MNHEY, CDR2 SVGAGI. CDR3 in amino acids: CASTPSRTGIQPQHF. CDR3 sequence (DNA): TGTGCCAGCACCCCTTCGAGGACAGGGATTCAGCCCCAGCATTTT.

V is TRBV29-1 and J is TRBJ2-7, with D unclear. The CDR3 has 12 amino acids. CDR1 is SQVTM, CDR2 ANQGSEA, per germline. Trimming took off 4 bases at V and 5 bases at J, with 12 bases between the two ends. In DNA form, the CDR3 reads TGCAGCGTTGCTAGTACTTCCAACGAGCAGTACTTC. Its protein product is CSVASTSNEQYF.

The V call is TRBV7-2, the J call TRBJ2-3; 11 bases match TRBD2. The CDR3 sequence is 17 residues long. Germline V CDR1 and CDR2: SGHTA, FQGNSA. The V gene end was trimmed by 4 bases and the J gene end by 2 bases; junction bases not matched to a gene: 8. The CDR3 region has the DNA TGTGCCAGCAGCTCCCTGGGTAGCGGGGGGGTCACAGATACGCAGTATTTT. Translated: CASSSLGSGGVTDTQYF.